These T cell receptor beta chains were read from a single sample in a study of T cells in localized non-small cell lung cancer. Generated by immunoSEQ multiplex PCR, the TCRdb table keeps only in-frame clones and is missing some. This sample has tens of thousands of clones; about 83% occur once, and the top ten carry around 2.8%. This sample comprised peripheral blood, obtained before any cancer treatment. The receptors were sampled from a man aged 35-69 years with stage I lung adenocarcinoma. The CDR3 runs from the conserved cysteine through the conserved F or W. The order of the fields is J gene, V gene, D gene, clone size, CDR3 DNA, CDR3 protein. A D gene is named only where the DNA matches it firmly. Rows may omit the clone size; those that give it use once, few, many or a size class.

J: TRBJ2-1; V: TRBV28; D: NA; size: once; DNA: TGTGCCAGCAATGACAGGGACTACTACAATGAGCAGTTCTTC; CDR3: CASNDRDYYNEQFF
J: TRBJ1-4; V: TRBV15; D: NA; size: NA; DNA: TGTGCCACCAGCCCGCAGTCCGGGGTGGGAGAAAAACTGTTTTTT; CDR3: CATSPQSGVGEKLFF
J: TRBJ2-1; V: TRBV2; D: NA; size: NA; DNA: TGTGCCAGCAGTGAAGAACAGGCCGAAGGGGGTGAGCAGTTCTTC; CDR3: CASSEEQAEGGEQFF
J: TRBJ2-3; V: TRBV7-9; D: NA; size: NA; DNA: TGTGCCAGCAGCCCCCTCCTAGAAGATACGCAGTATTTT; CDR3: CASSPLLEDTQYF
J: TRBJ2-1; V: TRBV6-1; D: NA; size: NA; DNA: TGTGCCAGCGGGGGGCGGAGCTCCTACAATGAGCAGTTCTTC; CDR3: CASGGRSSYNEQFF
J: TRBJ1-4; V: TRBV7-9; D: NA; size: NA; DNA: TGTGCCAGCAGCCCTGGGGAGACTTTTAATGAAAAACTGTTTTTT; CDR3: CASSPGETFNEKLFF
J: TRBJ2-4; V: TRBV19; D: TRBD1; size: NA; DNA: TGTGCCAGTAGTCGGGGACAGGCTCGGAGTGCTCAGTACTTC; CDR3: CASSRGQARSAQYF
J: TRBJ1-1; V: TRBV18; D: TRBD1; size: NA; DNA: TGTGCCAGCTCACCACGACAGGGGGATGAAGCTTTCTTT; CDR3: CASSPRQGDEAFF
J: TRBJ2-7; V: TRBV6-6; D: NA; size: once; DNA: TGTGCCAGCAGTTCCCGGGACCCAAAGGAGCAGTACTTC; CDR3: CASSSRDPKEQYF
J: TRBJ2-1; V: TRBV7-8; D: NA; size: NA; DNA: TGTGCCAGCAGCTTTACCATACAGGGTTTGGAGTTCTTC; CDR3: CASSFTIQGLEFF
J: TRBJ1-4; V: TRBV9; D: NA; size: NA; DNA: TGTGCCAGCAGCGCGGGGGCAACTAATGAAAAACTGTTTTTT; CDR3: CASSAGATNEKLFF
J: TRBJ2-7; V: TRBV2; D: TRBD2; size: NA; DNA: TGTGCCAGCAGTGAAGGACCGGGACTAGGTGGCTACGAGCAGTACTTC; CDR3: CASSEGPGLGGYEQYF
J: TRBJ2-1; V: TRBV19; D: NA; size: NA; DNA: TGTGCCAGTAGTTATAAGTACAATGAGCAGTTCTTC; CDR3: CASSYKYNEQFF
J: TRBJ2-1; V: TRBV19; D: NA; size: NA; DNA: TGTGCCAGTGGGGGCGCGCGGAGCTCCTACAATGAGCAGTTCTTC; CDR3: CASGGARSSYNEQFF
J: TRBJ2-7; V: TRBV9; D: NA; size: NA; DNA: TGTGCCAGCAGCGTAGGGTTAGCGTCCTACGAGCAGTACTTC; CDR3: CASSVGLASYEQYF
J: TRBJ2-3; V: TRBV6-5; D: TRBD1; size: few; DNA: TGTGCCAGCAGGTCGGGACAGAAAAGCACAGATACGCAGTATTTT; CDR3: CASRSGQKSTDTQYF
J: TRBJ1-1; V: TRBV6-5; D: NA; size: NA; DNA: TGTGCCAGCAGTTACTACCACCTGAACACTGAAGCTTTCTTT; CDR3: CASSYYHLNTEAFF
J: TRBJ2-7; V: TRBV7-3; D: TRBD1; size: few; DNA: TGTGCCAGCAGCCTAAACTACCAACAGGGGGGGCAGTACTTC; CDR3: CASSLNYQQGGQYF
J: TRBJ1-2; V: TRBV18; D: TRBD1; size: NA; DNA: TGTGCCAGCTTCCCAGGGGGCAGCGACTATGGCTACACCTTC; CDR3: CASFPGGSDYGYTF
J: TRBJ1-3; V: TRBV19; D: NA; size: NA; DNA: TGTGCCAGTAGTGACTGGGGCAGCTGGAGAAACACCATATATTTT; CDR3: CASSDWGSWRNTIYF
J: TRBJ1-2; V: TRBV5-6; D: NA; size: NA; DNA: TGTGCCAGCAGCTTGGGCCGGGGATACTATGGCTACACCTTC; CDR3: CASSLGRGYYGYTF
J: TRBJ1-6; V: TRBV6-4; D: TRBD1; size: few; DNA: TGTGCCACGAGTAGTGGGACAGCAAATTCACCCCTCCACTTT; CDR3: CATSSGTANSPLHF
J: TRBJ1-1; V: TRBV25-1; D: NA; size: NA; DNA: TGTGCCAGCCGGGTAGGGGAGTACACTGAAGCTTTCTTT; CDR3: CASRVGEYTEAFF
J: TRBJ1-5; V: TRBV4-1; D: NA; size: NA; DNA: TGCGCCAGCAGCCAAGGGCCAGTAGCAAGCCAGAGGCCCCAGCATTTT; CDR3: CASSQGPVASQRPQHF
J: TRBJ2-3; V: TRBV19; D: NA; size: NA; DNA: TGTGCCAGTAGTCTTAGACAGAAAGATACGCAGTATTTT; CDR3: CASSLRQKDTQYF
J: TRBJ2-5; V: TRBV9; D: TRBD1; size: NA; DNA: TGTGCCAGCAGCCCGCCTTGGGGACAGGGAGGCCAAGAGACCCAGTACTTC; CDR3: CASSPPWGQGGQETQYF
J: TRBJ1-6; V: TRBV6-5; D: NA; size: NA; DNA: TGTGCCAGCAGTTACTGGGAGGGTTCACGTAATTCACCCCTCCACTTT; CDR3: CASSYWEGSRNSPLHF
J: TRBJ2-5; V: TRBV14; D: NA; size: NA; DNA: TGTGCCAGCAGCCAAGGAGAGCAAGAGACCCAGTACTTC; CDR3: CASSQGEQETQYF
J: TRBJ1-4; V: TRBV9; D: NA; size: once; DNA: TGTGCCAGCAGCGTAGGAAGTAATGAAAAACTGTTTTTT; CDR3: CASSVGSNEKLFF
J: TRBJ1-3; V: TRBV7-9; D: NA; size: NA; DNA: TGTGCCAGCAGCCCGCCGGGACTGAGCTCTGGAAACACCATATATTTT; CDR3: CASSPPGLSSGNTIYF
J: TRBJ1-2; V: TRBV7-9; D: TRBD1; size: NA; DNA: TGTGCCAGCAGCTTAATGGGGCAGGGGGCGCGCGGCTACACCTTC; CDR3: CASSLMGQGARGYTF
J: TRBJ1-5; V: TRBV28; D: NA; size: few; DNA: TGTGCCAGCAGCACTCGACGGAATAATCAGCCCCAGCATTTT; CDR3: CASSTRRNNQPQHF
J: TRBJ1-5; V: TRBV15; D: NA; size: once; DNA: TGTGCCACCAGCAGAGGATTGGTAAATCAGCCCCAGCATTTT; CDR3: CATSRGLVNQPQHF
J: TRBJ2-3; V: TRBV9; D: NA; size: NA; DNA: TGTGCCAGCAGCGTAGAACGGGTCGGGACCCCTACGTATTTT; CDR3: CASSVERVGTPTYF
J: TRBJ1-1; V: TRBV2; D: TRBD1; size: NA; DNA: TGTGCCATTGGGACAGAAGCGGCCACTGAAGCTTTCTTT; CDR3: CAIGTEAATEAFF
J: TRBJ1-5; V: TRBV15; D: NA; size: NA; DNA: TGTGCCACCAGCAGAGATCAATGGGGGGGCGGTCAGCCCCAGCATTTT; CDR3: CATSRDQWGGGQPQHF
J: TRBJ2-7; V: TRBV28; D: NA; size: few; DNA: TGTGCCACGGGACGTGGGGAGCAGTACTTC; CDR3: CATGRGEQYF
J: TRBJ1-1; V: TRBV7-2; D: NA; size: NA; DNA: TGTGCCAGCAGCTCGACAGTGAACACTGAAGCTTTCTTT; CDR3: CASSSTVNTEAFF
J: TRBJ1-1; V: TRBV19; D: NA; size: NA; DNA: TGTGCCAGTAGTATAGGCGGTTGGGGGGACACTGAAGCTTTCTTT; CDR3: CASSIGGWGDTEAFF
J: TRBJ1-5; V: TRBV5-6; D: NA; size: NA; DNA: TGTGCCAGCAGCTTGAAGCACAGCAATCAGCCCCAGCATTTT; CDR3: CASSLKHSNQPQHF
J: TRBJ2-3; V: TRBV19; D: NA; size: NA; DNA: TGTGCCAGTAGTATTGACTTCACAGATACGCAGTATTTT; CDR3: CASSIDFTDTQYF
J: TRBJ1-1; V: TRBV7-6; D: NA; size: NA; DNA: TGTGCCAGCAGCCCCACGACACTCGGGGACACTGAAGCTTTCTTT; CDR3: CASSPTTLGDTEAFF
J: TRBJ1-1; V: TRBV19; D: TRBD1; size: NA; DNA: TGTGCCAGTAGTACCCAGGGGGTGGAACACGAAGCTTTCTTT; CDR3: CASSTQGVEHEAFF
J: TRBJ1-1; V: TRBV5-1; D: NA; size: NA; DNA: TGCGCCAGCAGCCCGGAATTGGGGAACACTGAAGCTTTCTTT; CDR3: CASSPELGNTEAFF
J: TRBJ1-2; V: TRBV2; D: NA; size: once; DNA: TGTGCCAGCAGTGAAGAGCAGGGGCATGGCTACACCTTC; CDR3: CASSEEQGHGYTF
J: TRBJ2-1; V: TRBV5-1; D: TRBD1; size: NA; DNA: TGCGCCAGCAGCTCCTTCAGGGGGCCGTACAATGAGCAGTTCTTC; CDR3: CASSSFRGPYNEQFF
J: TRBJ2-4; V: TRBV27; D: NA; size: NA; DNA: TGTGCCAGCAGCCAAATTCAGGGGCGGAAAAACATTCAGTACTTC; CDR3: CASSQIQGRKNIQYF
J: TRBJ2-7; V: TRBV6-5; D: NA; size: NA; DNA: TGTGCCAGCAGTTACCCCATCGGGGCTCACTACGAGCAGTACTTC; CDR3: CASSYPIGAHYEQYF